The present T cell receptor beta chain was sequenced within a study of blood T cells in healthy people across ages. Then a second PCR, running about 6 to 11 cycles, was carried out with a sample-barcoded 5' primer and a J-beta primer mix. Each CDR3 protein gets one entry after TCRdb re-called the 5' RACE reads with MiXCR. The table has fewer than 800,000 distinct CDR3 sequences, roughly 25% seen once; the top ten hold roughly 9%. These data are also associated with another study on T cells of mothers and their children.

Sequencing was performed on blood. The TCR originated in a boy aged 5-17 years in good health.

In DNA form, the CDR3 reads TGTGCCAGCAGCTTCTACAGGAAAGTCTCCTACGAGCAGTACTTC. This gives the protein CASSFYRKVSYEQYF. The chain employs TRBV7-2 and TRBJ2-7, with D perhaps matching TRBD1 (5 bases). The CDR3 is made up of 15 amino acids. Germline V gives CDR1 SGHTA, CDR2 FQGNSA. Trimming left V 3 bases short and J 0 bases short, with 12 bases between.